A single sample gave rise to the 8 T cell receptor beta chains below, sequenced in a study of blood T cell repertoires in COVID-19 (dated by TCRdb to about 2020). Receptor libraries were prepared by the immunoSEQ multiplex PCR assay. In its TCRdb copy, this immuneACCESS table keeps in-frame sequences only and misses some clones. Where compared with another copy, unresolved V genes explain less than half of these, and the others have no known cause. A total of 150,000 to 250,000 clones appear in this sample, 82% of them only once. The ten largest account for approximately 6.9% of the sample. Sequencing was done on a sample of peripheral blood. The receptors here all came from a human donor with acute or convalescent COVID-19. The donor label of this sample is uncertain.

V is TRBV5-1 and J is TRBJ2-7, with TRBD1 identical over 7 bases. With V trimmed by 0 bases and J by 6 bases, 12 bases remained unmatched. The germline V gene has CDR1 SGHRS and CDR2 YFSETQ. The CDR3 runs 16 residues. CDR3 in DNA: TGCGCCAGCAGCTTGGTTACCGGGGACAGTCGGGCCGAGCAGTACTTC. Translating gives CASSLVTGDSRAEQYF.

The chain links TRBV30 to TRBJ1-4; 9 nucleotides match TRBD1. The V and J ends lost 4 bases and 8 bases, in that order; junction bases with no gene match: 8. CDR1 and CDR2 (germline): GTSNPN, SVGIG (reference sequence). The CDR3 sequence is 14 residues long. CDR3 sequence reads: CAWTPAGTGEKLFF. The CDR3 nucleotides read TGTGCCTGGACCCCGGCCGGGACAGGGGAAAAACTGTTTTTT.

This chain links TRBV4-1 with TRBJ2-7, with TRBD1 as a possible D gene (5 bases). Per germline, CDR1 MGHRA and CDR2 YSYEKL. V was shortened by 0 bases and J by 1 base, with 16 bases between the two germline ends. The CDR3 sequence is 17 residues long. CDR3 sequence reads: CASSQDVSTVGSYEQYF. The CDR3 nucleotides read TGCGCCAGCAGCCAAGATGTCTCGACAGTAGGATCCTACGAGCAGTACTTC.

This chain links TRBV28 with TRBJ1-2; TRBD1 aligns across 7 bases. V lost 5 bases to trimming and J lost 3 bases; unmatched junction nucleotides: 3. Germline V lookup: CDR1 MDHEN, CDR2 SYDVKM. The CDR3 consists of 13 residues. The CDR3 DNA follows: TGTGCCAGCAGTACTACAGGGGACTATGGCTACACCTTC. Its translation is CASSTTGDYGYTF.

This clone appeared a single time. V gene TRBV27 combines with J gene TRBJ2-3; possibly TRBD2 for D (7 bases). Trimming stripped 6 bases from V and 2 bases from J, with 18 bases between. There are 16 residues in the CDR3. Germline V gene data show CDR1 as MNHEY and CDR2 as SMNVEV (reference sequence). The DNA for the CDR3 is TGTGCCAGCAGGGTATGGCGGGGGCAACTCACAGATACGCAGTATTTT. Its protein product is CASRVWRGQLTDTQYF.

The chain is built from TRBV2 and TRBJ1-1; D may be TRBD1 (5 bases). This CDR3 region has 14 residues. Germline V gives CDR1 SNHLY, CDR2 FYNNEI. Trimming stripped 3 bases from V and 7 bases from J, with 15 bases between. The CDR3 here is CASSDFGGRGEAFF. The CDR3 region has the DNA TGTGCCAGCAGTGACTTCGGGGGTCGCGGTGAAGCTTTCTTT.

V gene TRBV2 combines with J gene TRBJ1-1; D uncertain. Trimming shortened V by 4 bases and J by 1 base, and 7 bases separated the two germline ends. Per the germline V gene, CDR1 is SNHLY and CDR2 is FYNNEI. CDR3 length: 13 amino acids. The CDR3: CASSAEQNTEAFF. For the CDR3, the DNA is TGTGCCAGCAGTGCCGAACAGAACACTGAAGCTTTCTTT. The variable domain in full, with the rest retrieved from reference TRBV2 and TRBJ1-1, is EPEVTQTPSHQVTQMGQEVILRCVPISNHLYFYWYRQILGQKVEFLVSFYNNEISEKSEIFDDQFSVERPDGSNFTLKIRSTKLEDSAMYFCASSAEQNTEAFFGQGTRLTVV.

The chain carries TRBV2 and TRBJ2-6, with 7 bases matching TRBD1. V dropped 5 bases and J dropped 4; count of bases not matched to a gene: 5. The germline gives CDR1 SNHLY, CDR2 FYNNEI. The CDR3 is made up of 15 amino acids. CDR3 residues: CASSLQGTGANVLTF. The CDR3, as DNA: TGTGCCAGCAGTCTACAGGGGACCGGGGCCAACGTCCTGACTTTC.